The 14 T cell receptor beta chains below were found in one sample sequenced in a study of T cell responses to AZD1222 COVID-19 vaccine. The data were produced by immunoSEQ multiplex PCR, yet TCRdb's version contains in-frame clones alone and is incomplete. This table has more than 120,000 clones, approximately 94% appearing once. The source was peripheral blood, collected on day 0 of AZD1222 vaccination. The receptors derive from an adult in good health.

The chain links TRBV4-3 to TRBJ2-1; D is uncertain. CDR1 is LGHNA and CDR2 is YSLEER in the germline V gene. There are 13 residues in the CDR3. Trimming stripped 4 bases from V and 11 bases from J, with 15 bases between. Written as DNA, the CDR3 is TGCGCCAGCAGCCTCGTGCCTGACCCGAAGCAGTTCTTC. Amino acid sequence: CASSLVPDPKQFF.

The chain combines TRBV5-1 with TRBJ2-3; 7 bases are shared with TRBD2. Germline loops: CDR1 SGHRS, CDR2 YFSETQ. The CDR3 spans 15 residues. The J segment lost 2 bases and the V segment lost 5 bases, leaving 8 bases of the junction unmatched. CDR3 sequence (DNA): TGCGCCAGCAGACTCGCTAGCGGACCCACAGATACGCAGTATTTT. Translating gives CASRLASGPTDTQYF.

This chain joins TRBV27 and TRBJ2-4, with D perhaps matching TRBD2 (5 bases). Trimming cost V 5 bases and J 8 bases, with 13 bases left between them. CDR1 and CDR2 from the germline V gene are MNHEY and SMNVEV (reference sequence). This CDR3 comprises 13 residues. The DNA for the CDR3 is TGTGCCAGCAGTGTTAGCGCGGAAGACATTCAGTACTTC. Encoded protein: CASSVSAEDIQYF.

The chain has TRBV11-2 and TRBJ2-7; D is uncertain. The CDR3 totals 12 residues. Germline lookup yields CDR1 SGHAT and CDR2 FQNNGV. V shed 5 bases and J shed 7 bases, with 12 bases lying between them. The CDR3 reads CASSPPSWEQYF. CDR3 in DNA: TGTGCCAGCAGCCCACCTTCTTGGGAGCAGTACTTC.

The chain recombines TRBV6-5 with TRBJ1-2; D not certain. The germline V gene has CDR1 MNHEY and CDR2 SVGAGI. The CDR3 extends over 12 amino acids. V lost 2 bases, J lost 7 bases, and 8 bases lay in between. The CDR3 loop reads CASSYKGGGYTF. CDR3 nucleotide sequence: TGTGCCAGCAGTTACAAGGGCGGTGGCTACACCTTC.

The V call is TRBV5-6, the J call TRBJ2-2; TRBD1 or TRBD2 may be the D gene (5 bases each). This CDR3 region has 17 residues. V lost 4 bases and J lost 6, with 22 bases in between. Germline V gene lookup returns CDR1 SGHDT and CDR2 YYEEEE. DNA of the CDR3: TGTGCCAGCAGCCCAACCGGGATGATAAGGGGTTCCGGGGAGCTGTTTTTT. Translating gives CASSPTGMIRGSGELFF.

The genes are TRBV4-3 and TRBJ2-7, with D maybe TRBD2 (5 bases). Trimming took off 1 base at V and 7 bases at J, with 11 bases between the two ends. CDR1 is LGHNA and CDR2 is YSLEER in the germline V gene. The CDR3 loop spans 13 amino acids. CDR3 residues: CASSQGPGSEQYF. The CDR3 region has the DNA TGCGCCAGCAGCCAAGGGCCGGGGAGTGAGCAGTACTTC.

This clone occurred once. V is TRBV10-3 and J is TRBJ2-2; the D gene is possibly TRBD1 (5 bases). Trimming left V 6 bases short and J 1 base short, with 12 bases between. Germline lookup yields CDR1 ENHRY and CDR2 SYGVKD. The CDR3 spans 15 residues. CDR3 in amino acids: CAIRPGLRNTGELFF. In DNA, the CDR3 is TGTGCCATCAGACCAGGGTTAAGGAACACCGGGGAGCTGTTTTTT.

The chain has TRBV27 and TRBJ2-7; 11 bases match TRBD2. Germline V gene lookup returns CDR1 MNHEY and CDR2 SMNVEV (reference sequence). There are 15 residues in the CDR3. V was clipped by 8 bases and J by 6 bases; unmatched bases: 12. CDR3 DNA: TGTGCCAGCCACCGCGGGACTAGCGGACCCCGCGAGCAGTACTTC. Its protein is CASHRGTSGPREQYF.

The rearrangement links TRBV7-2 to TRBJ2-7, with D possibly called TRBD1 or TRBD2 (5 bases each). CDR3 length: 16 amino acids. The V and J ends lost 1 base and 4 bases respectively, with 17 bases between them. Germline CDR1 SGHTA, CDR2 FQGNSA. This chain's CDR3 is CASSLVRGTQTYEQYF. The CDR3 DNA sequence: TGTGCCAGCAGCTTAGTGCGAGGGACCCAAACGTACGAGCAGTACTTC.

This clone has just one count. The chain carries TRBV6-6 and TRBJ2-1; 9 bases agree with TRBD1. The CDR3 covers 13 residues. The V and J ends lost 7 bases and 7 bases, in that order; junction bases with no gene match: 5. Germline assignment: CDR1 MNHNY and CDR2 SVGAGI (reference sequence). CDR3 protein: CASKGTGRNEQFF. CDR3 DNA sequence: TGTGCCAGCAAAGGGACAGGGCGGAATGAGCAGTTCTTC.

This clone was detected once. The V and J genes are TRBV18 and TRBJ1-3, with D tentatively TRBD1 (5 bases). The germline V gene has CDR1 KGHSH and CDR2 LQKENI. V lost 6 bases and J lost 1, with 22 bases in between. The CDR3 extends over 18 amino acids. CDR3 in DNA: TGTGCCAGCTCCCTAAATCAAGGGACGGCTGCATCTGGAAACACCATATATTTT. Protein product: CASSLNQGTAASGNTIYF.

This clone was seen once. The J gene is TRBJ2-7, the V gene TRBV19; 8 bases line up with TRBD1. After removal of 6 bases from V and 3 bases from J, the junction contained 16 bases not matched to a gene. Per germline, CDR1 LNHDA and CDR2 SQIVND (reference sequence). The CDR3 sequence is 17 residues long. The chain's CDR3 is CASSTRTGTNRHYEQYF. CDR3 DNA sequence: TGTGCCAGTAGCACGAGGACAGGGACAAACCGCCACTACGAGCAGTACTTC.

The rearrangement joins TRBV20-1 to TRBJ1-5; 10 bases align to TRBD1. Trimming took 3 bases from V and 4 from J; bases not matched to a gene: 3. CDR1 and CDR2 (germline): DFQATT, SNEGSKA (reference sequence). The CDR3 sequence is 14 residues long. The CDR3 DNA reads as TGCAGTGCTAGTGAGGGACAGGGGAATCAGCCCCAGCATTTT. Protein: CSASEGQGNQPQHF.